By frequency, the clone carrying this TCR beta chain is medium-sized. Tens of thousands of genome equivalents of blood DNA were amplified for TRB. The CDR3 runs 18 residues. Looked up from germline, CDR1 is LNHDA and CDR2 is SQIVND (reference sequence). TRB rearrangements were amplified by touch-down multiplex PCR with mixed TRB-A/B primers. TCRdb reprocessed the multiplex PCR reads and reports one entry per CDR3 protein, with no DNA. The listing contains about 5,000 distinct CDR3 sequences. These data come from a study of T cell clusters in autoimmune cytopenias. The clonotype comes from a human donor with an autoimmune cytopenia or autoimmune hepatitis (not recorded which). Sequenced sample: peripheral blood. The chain employs TRBV19 and TRBJ2-5; TCRdb calls TRBD2, which cannot be checked without DNA. CDR3 region: CASSKGLAGISEGETQYF.